A selection of T cell receptor beta chains follows, all from one sample in a study of blood T cells in healthy people across ages. TCRdb re-called the 5' RACE reads through MiXCR, storing one row per CDR3 protein. Altogether about 930,000 distinct CDR3 sequences are present, roughly 29% being singletons, with the ten largest covering roughly a tenth. The sample was also linked to a second study, of T cells of mothers and their children.

The sequenced sample was blood. The receptors originated from a middle-aged woman in good health. The CDR3 runs from the conserved cysteine through the conserved F or W. A D gene is named only where the DNA matches it firmly. Clone sizes are given selectively: once, few, many, or a class where the clone is expanded.

J,D,size,V,CDR3,DNA
TRBJ2-3,TRBD2,many,TRBV4-3,CASSQVAGRNTDTQYF,TGCGCCAGCAGCCAAGTAGCGGGACGCAACACAGATACGCAGTATTTT
TRBJ2-7,NA,many,TRBV7-6,CASSRSRAQQYF,TGTGCCAGCAGCCGCAGCCGGGCACAGCAGTACTTC
TRBJ2-1,NA,NA,TRBV28,CASRGGTDYNEQFF,TGTGCCAGCAGGGGGGGGACAGACTACAATGAGCAGTTCTTC
TRBJ2-5,NA,few,TRBV5-1,CASRAQETQYF,TGCGCCAGCAGAGCACAAGAGACCCAGTACTTC
TRBJ1-1,TRBD1,few,TRBV20-1,CSASPIDREATEAFF,TGCAGTGCTAGCCCAATCGACAGGGAGGCCACTGAAGCTTTCTTT
TRBJ2-5,TRBD1,NA,TRBV6-2/TRBV6-3,CASRVTGVETQYF,TGTGCCAGCAGAGTGACAGGGGTGGAGACCCAGTACTTC
TRBJ1-6,NA,once,TRBV25-1,CASKKGQHSPLHF,TGTGCCAGCAAGAAGGGACAACATTCACCCCTCCACTTT
TRBJ1-1,NA,NA,TRBV7-2,CASSFERGAEAFF,TGTGCCAGCAGCTTCGAGAGGGGCGCGGAAGCTTTCTTT
TRBJ1-5,NA,once,TRBV6-2/TRBV6-3,CASSYLGGLGNQPQHF,TGTGCCAGCAGTTACTTAGGGGGTCTCGGCAATCAGCCCCAGCATTTT
TRBJ1-5,NA,NA,TRBV14,CASHSNGGNQPQHF,TGTGCCAGCCACTCAAACGGGGGCAATCAGCCCCAGCATTTT
TRBJ2-3,NA,many,TRBV20-1,CTEGGDTQYF,TGCACCGAAGGAGGAGATACGCAGTATTTT
TRBJ2-6,NA,NA,TRBV7-9,CASSLALGRALSGANVLTF,TGTGCCAGCAGCTTAGCTTTAGGCAGGGCGCTCTCTGGGGCCAACGTCCTGACTTTC
TRBJ2-3,NA,many,TRBV6-5,CASSYAGAAPDTQYF,TGTGCCAGCAGTTACGCCGGGGCGGCCCCAGATACGCAGTATTTT
TRBJ2-1,TRBD2,NA,TRBV10-3,CAISDRRGDSYNEQFF,TGTGCCATCAGTGATAGGCGGGGGGATTCCTACAATGAGCAGTTCTTC
TRBJ1-4,NA,few,TRBV12-3/TRBV12-4,CASSFIHEKLFF,TGTGCCAGCAGTTTCATACATGAAAAACTGTTTTTT
TRBJ2-4,NA,NA,TRBV3-1,CASSHPGRDIQYF,TGTGCCAGCAGCCACCCCGGACGGGACATTCAGTACTTC
TRBJ2-7,NA,many,TRBV4-3,CASSQDRGTLSYEQYF,TGCGCCAGCAGCCAAGATCGGGGGACCTTATCCTACGAGCAGTACTTC
TRBJ2-6,NA,few,TRBV28,CASRLGTFSGANVLTF,TGTGCCAGCAGACTCGGGACATTCTCTGGGGCCAACGTCCTGACTTTC
TRBJ1-6,NA,NA,TRBV5-6,CASSPQRTDHSPLHF,TGTGCCAGCAGCCCCCAACGGACGGACCATTCACCCCTCCACTTT
TRBJ1-4,NA,NA,TRBV14,CASSQDLIRGEKLFF,TGTGCCAGCAGCCAAGATCTAATCCGGGGAGAAAAACTGTTTTTT
TRBJ2-5,NA,NA,TRBV28,CASRTRVQETQYF,TGTGCCAGCAGAACCCGGGTCCAAGAGACCCAGTACTTC
TRBJ2-7,NA,many,TRBV15,CATSRDKSYEQYF,TGTGCCACCAGCAGAGATAAGTCCTACGAGCAGTACTTC
TRBJ2-7,NA,NA,TRBV20-1,CSGTDQGMAYEQYF,TGCAGTGGCACAGACCAGGGGATGGCCTACGAGCAGTACTTC
TRBJ2-5,TRBD2,NA,TRBV29-1,CSVDGLAGGKTQYF,TGCAGCGTTGACGGACTAGCGGGGGGTAAGACCCAGTACTTC
TRBJ2-2,NA,few,TRBV29-1,CSVETGNTGELFF,TGCAGCGTTGAGACAGGGAACACCGGGGAGCTGTTTTTT
TRBJ2-5,NA,NA,TRBV6-2/TRBV6-3,CASSYTNEALGTTIEETQYF,TGTGCCAGCAGTTACACCAATGAGGCGTTAGGCACGACAATCGAAGAGACCCAGTACTTC
TRBJ2-5,NA,NA,TRBV5-1,CASRHTQRLWETQYF,TGCGCCAGCAGACATACCCAGAGGTTGTGGGAGACCCAGTACTTC
TRBJ1-1,TRBD1,few,TRBV20-1,CSARDLDRGWNTEAFF,TGCAGTGCTAGAGATCTAGACAGGGGGTGGAACACTGAAGCTTTCTTT
TRBJ2-7,TRBD1,many,TRBV7-9,CASRDNRGSYEQYF,TGTGCCAGCAGGGATAACAGGGGTTCGTACGAGCAGTACTTC
TRBJ2-7,NA,NA,TRBV25-1,CASSESRDSSYNEQYF,TGTGCCAGCAGTGAAAGCCGGGACTCGTCCTACAATGAGCAGTACTTC
TRBJ1-2,NA,many,TRBV29-1,CSVSTGAYGYTF,TGCAGCGTATCGACTGGGGCCTATGGCTACACCTTC
TRBJ2-5,NA,few,TRBV18,CASSPPWSTEETQYF,TGTGCCAGCTCACCACCGTGGTCTACCGAAGAGACCCAGTACTTC
TRBJ2-5,NA,NA,TRBV12-5,CPDGAGWETQYF,TGTCCAGATGGGGCGGGTTGGGAGACCCAGTACTTC
TRBJ1-1,NA,NA,TRBV20-1,CSAGEKALNTEAFF,TGCAGTGCTGGAGAAAAGGCCCTGAACACTGAAGCTTTCTTT
TRBJ2-7,NA,many,TRBV4-2,CASSQGKVGYEQYF,TGTGCCAGCAGCCAAGGAAAGGTAGGGTACGAGCAGTACTTC
TRBJ1-1,NA,once,TRBV28,CASSLSALGMNTEAFF,TGTGCCAGCTCTCTCAGTGCGCTAGGGATGAACACTGAAGCTTTCTTT
TRBJ2-7,TRBD2,NA,TRBV2,CASKLSGGDYNEQYF,TGTGCCAGCAAGCTGAGCGGGGGGGATTACAATGAGCAGTACTTC
TRBJ1-5,TRBD1,many,TRBV5-1,CASSSPRGQGAPQPQHF,TGCGCCAGCAGCTCACCGCGCGGGCAGGGGGCTCCTCAGCCCCAGCATTTT
TRBJ2-7,TRBD1,NA,TRBV7-2,CASSSRDRIYEQYF,TGTGCCAGCAGCTCCCGGGACAGGATTTACGAGCAGTACTTC
TRBJ1-2,TRBD1,many,TRBV7-2,CASSDKTGPNYGYTF,TGTGCCAGCAGCGACAAGACAGGGCCGAACTATGGCTACACCTTC
TRBJ2-7,TRBD1,many,TRBV5-1,CASSGGQINSYEQYF,TGCGCCAGCAGCGGGGGACAGATTAACTCCTACGAGCAGTACTTC
TRBJ2-7,NA,NA,TRBV6-5,CASGTGTDYEQYF,TGTGCCAGCGGAACCGGGACGGACTACGAGCAGTACTTC
TRBJ2-1,NA,NA,TRBV12-3/TRBV12-4,CASSPRDISYNEQFF,TGTGCCAGCAGTCCGAGGGACATTTCCTACAATGAGCAGTTCTTC
TRBJ2-1,NA,few,TRBV12-3/TRBV12-4,CASSSRGGYNEQFF,TGTGCCAGCAGTTCTCGGGGCGGGTACAATGAGCAGTTCTTC
TRBJ1-2,NA,NA,TRBV27,CASTPIGGPYGYTF,TGTGCCAGCACCCCGATTGGGGGGCCGTATGGCTACACCTTC
TRBJ1-6,NA,NA,TRBV5-1,CASSLEQPQNNSPLRF,TGCGCCAGCAGCTTGGAACAGCCCCAAAATAATTCACCCCTCCGCTTT
TRBJ2-3,TRBD1,many,TRBV4-3,CASSPVPGQGADTQYF,TGCGCCAGCAGCCCGGTCCCGGGACAGGGAGCAGATACGCAGTATTTT
TRBJ2-7,TRBD1,NA,TRBV27,CASSFRNSGTGLLGLYYEQYF,TGTGCCAGCAGTTTCCGGAACTCCGGGACAGGCCTCCTTGGGCTATACTACGAGCAGTACTTC
TRBJ2-3,NA,few,TRBV12-3/TRBV12-4,CASSPDARHTRYF,TGTGCCAGCAGTCCTGACGCGCGACATACGCGGTATTTT
TRBJ2-3,NA,NA,TRBV6-2/TRBV6-3,CASSYKPDGPGYTQYF,TGTGCCAGCAGTTACAAGCCGGACGGACCTGGATATACGCAGTATTTT
TRBJ2-3,NA,many,TRBV11-1,CASRYSRQGTQYF,TGTGCCAGCAGATATAGCCGGCAAGGTACGCAGTATTTT
TRBJ2-5,TRBD2,NA,TRBV5-1,CASSLDGQRGAEGQETQYF,TGCGCCAGCAGCTTGGATGGCCAGCGGGGGGCGGAGGGACAAGAGACCCAGTACTTC
TRBJ2-5,NA,NA,TRBV6-6,CASSLSASSGETQYF,TGTGCCAGCAGTTTGTCGGCCAGCTCAGGGGAGACCCAGTACTTC
TRBJ1-2,NA,few,TRBV12-3/TRBV12-4,CASSSGGGRGGYTF,TGTGCCAGCAGTTCCGGGGGGGGGCGAGGTGGCTACACCTTC
TRBJ2-3,NA,few,TRBV20-1,CSAALTSTPQGDTQYF,TGCAGTGCCGCTCTCACTAGCACCCCCCAGGGAGATACGCAGTATTTT
TRBJ2-7,TRBD1,NA,TRBV25-1,CATQGQTIYEQYF,TGTGCCACGCAGGGACAGACCATCTACGAGCAGTACTTC
TRBJ2-7,TRBD1,many,TRBV20-1,CSARVSGDRVYYEQYF,TGCAGTGCTAGAGTTTCGGGGGACAGGGTTTACTACGAGCAGTACTTC